The 19 T cell receptor beta chains presented below share a single source sample, sequenced in a study of cytomegalovirus exposure and HLA in healthy donors. PCR employed 60 Vbeta and 13 Jbeta primers. Measured with immunoSEQ multiplex PCR; TCRdb has only the in-frame clones, and not every one. The sample records 150,000 to 180,000 clones, around 82% being singletons. The material sequenced was PBMCs. The receptors were gathered from a woman aged 50 to 65 in good health and CMV-seropositive.

The genes are TRBV10-3 and TRBJ1-2; 10 bases agree with TRBD1. Looked up from germline, CDR1 is ENHRY and CDR2 is SYGVKD. The CDR3 sequence is 15 residues long. Trimming removed 6 bases from V and 6 bases from J; junction bases left unmatched: 10. The CDR3 spells CAIRPSTGGVNGYTF. For the CDR3, the DNA is TGTGCCATCAGACCCTCGACAGGGGGCGTTAATGGCTACACCTTC.

The V and J genes are TRBV2 and TRBJ2-5, with 9 bases aligning to TRBD1. Gene TRBJ2-7 matches the end of the DNA better, so the J call may be wrong. The CDR3 spans 15 residues. Per the germline V gene, CDR1 is SNHLY and CDR2 is FYNNEI. CDR3: CASSPARGQGIEQYF. CDR3 sequence (DNA): TGTGCCAGCAGTCCAGCTAGGGGACAGGGAATCGAGCAGTACTTC.

Only one count was recorded for this clone. The chain carries TRBV6-5 and TRBJ2-3; TRBD2 aligns across 8 bases. V shed 10 bases and J 4 bases; nucleotides not matched to a gene: 7. The germline V gene encodes CDR1 MNHEY and CDR2 SVGAGI. The CDR3 is 13 residues long. The CDR3 protein is CATRAGGADTQYF. In DNA, the CDR3 is TGTGCCACTAGGGCGGGGGGAGCAGATACGCAGTATTTT.

The V call is TRBV7-9, the J call TRBJ2-2, with 11 bases matching TRBD2. The CDR3 is 16 amino acids. V was pared by 3 bases and J by 5 bases, with 5 bases of the junction left unmatched. CDR1 is SEHNR, CDR2 FQNEAQ, per germline (reference sequence). The CDR3 sequence: CASSLPTSGGTGELFF. The CDR3 DNA reads as TGTGCCAGCAGCTTGCCAACTAGCGGGGGTACCGGGGAGCTGTTTTTT.

The gene calls are TRBV19 and TRBJ1-6, with TRBD1 matching 8 bases. Germline CDR1 and CDR2: LNHDA and SQIVND (reference sequence). Trimming at V came to 4 bases and at J to 10 bases, leaving 3 bases not matched to a gene. There are 13 residues in the CDR3. The CDR3 coding sequence is TGTGCCAGTAGTAGGGACAGGAACTCACCCCTCCACTTT. The encoded protein is CASSRDRNSPLHF.

Of note for this clone: A junction end diverges from the germline sequence, so it may reflect a read error. V and J are TRBV14 and TRBJ1-1; tentative D call: TRBD1 (6 bases). The germline CDR1 and CDR2 sequences are SGHDN and FVKESK. This CDR3 is 15 amino acids long. The CDR3 region has the DNA TGTGCCAGCAGCCAAGTAGACAGGTCGAACGCTGAAGCTTTCTTT. Encoded protein: CASSQVDRSNAEAFF.

As DNA, the CDR3 is TGTGCCAGCAGCTTGAAGGGGCAAGGGGGCTACACCTTC. It codes for CASSLKGQGGYTF. The chain has TRBV5-4 and TRBJ1-2; D possibly corresponds to TRBD1 (5 bases). The length of the CDR3 is 13 residues. V gave up 1 base and J gave up 8 bases, with 12 bases separating them. CDR1 SGHNT and CDR2 YYREEE come from the germline V gene (reference sequence).

The V gene is TRBV6-4, the J gene TRBJ2-3; 8 bases map to TRBD1. The CDR3 length is 16 residues. After removal of 8 bases from V and 3 bases from J, the junction contained 13 bases not matched to a gene. Germline V gives CDR1 MRHNA, CDR2 SNTAGT. In DNA form, the CDR3 reads TGTGCCAGCGAAACCCCGGACAGGGAGGTAACAGATACGCAGTATTTT. Translation gives CASETPDREVTDTQYF.

The chain has TRBV10-3 and TRBJ1-6; D is possibly TRBD1 (5 bases). V gave up 1 base and J gave up 10 bases, with 5 bases separating them. This CDR3 is built from 12 residues. The germline V gene encodes CDR1 ENHRY and CDR2 SYGVKD. The CDR3 DNA is TGTGCCATCAGTGAGTGGGGCTCACCCCTCCACTTT. The encoded protein is CAISEWGSPLHF.

The chain couples TRBV2 to TRBJ1-1; 9 nucleotides line up with TRBD1. The CDR3 contains 14 residues. Per germline, CDR1 SNHLY and CDR2 FYNNEI. V shed 9 bases, J shed 3 bases, and the junction held 8 bases outside the gene matches. This CDR3 is CAREQGAWDTEAFF. The CDR3 DNA reads as TGTGCCAGAGAACAGGGGGCATGGGACACTGAAGCTTTCTTT.

About this clone: Mismatch with germline at one junction end may stem from a read error. The chain has TRBV7-9 and TRBJ1-5; D unresolved. Germline V gene data show CDR1 as SEHNR and CDR2 as FQNEAQ (reference sequence). The CDR3 is 14 amino acids. The CDR3 DNA follows: TGTTCCAGCAGCTTAGAGGGCGAGGGTCAGCCCCAGCATTTT. Residues: CSSSLEGEGQPQHF.

The chain links TRBV29-1 to TRBJ1-1; tentatively, D is TRBD1 (6 bases). The CDR3 length is 12 residues. CDR1 SQVTM and CDR2 ANQGSEA come from the germline V gene. V was shortened by 4 bases and J by 3 bases, with 9 bases between the two germline ends. The CDR3 nucleotides read TGCAGCGTTGGCTCAGGGGACACTGAAGCTTTCTTT. This codes for CSVGSGDTEAFF.

This clone appeared a single time. Mismatch with germline at one junction end may stem from a read error. This sample also contains other DNA sequences that code for the same CDR3. V gene TRBV7-8 combines with J gene TRBJ2-7; 12 bases agree with TRBD2. This CDR3 contains 14 residues. Germline lookup yields CDR1 SGHVS and CDR2 FQNEAQ. The CDR3 is CASSLAGGPYEQYF. CDR3 DNA sequence: TGCGCCAGCAGCCTAGCGGGAGGGCCGTACGAGCAGTACTTC.

V and J are TRBV5-1 and TRBJ2-7, with TRBD1 as a possible D gene (5 bases). CDR3 length: 15 amino acids. V was trimmed by 4 bases and J by 0 bases, leaving 14 bases between them. Germline CDR1 reads SGHRS; CDR2 reads YFSETQ. CDR3 residues: CASSPQGGNSYEQYF. The CDR3 DNA follows: TGCGCCAGCAGCCCCCAGGGTGGGAACTCCTACGAGCAGTACTTC. The variable domain in full, with the rest retrieved from reference TRBV5-1 and TRBJ2-7, is KAGVTQTPRYLIKTRGQQVTLSCSPISGHRSVSWYQQTPGQGLQFLFEYFSETQRNKGNFPGRFSGRQFSNSRSEMNVSTLELGDSALYLCASSPQGGNSYEQYFGPGTRLTVT.

V gene TRBV9 combines with J gene TRBJ2-7; the D gene is possibly TRBD2 (5 bases). The CDR3 is made up of 14 amino acids. V gave up 1 base and J gave up 4 bases, with 12 bases separating them. Germline V CDR1 and CDR2: SGDLS, YYNGEE. The CDR3 region has the DNA TGTGCCAGCAGCGTACGGGGAAGTGGATACGAGCAGTACTTC. This codes for CASSVRGSGYEQYF.

This chain joins TRBV5-1 and TRBJ2-3; D is perhaps TRBD1 (5 bases). V was cut by 3 bases and J by 0 bases, with 8 bases left in between. Germline V lookup: CDR1 SGHRS, CDR2 YFSETQ. The CDR3 is made up of 14 amino acids. Here the CDR3 DNA reads TGCGCCAGCAGCTGGGGCCTTAGCACAGATACGCAGTATTTT. This translates into CASSWGLSTDTQYF.

The chain links TRBV30 to TRBJ2-7; a weak D match, TRBD2 (6 bases). Germline CDR1 reads GTSNPN; CDR2 reads SVGIG (reference sequence). V was pared by 3 bases and J by 6 bases, with 9 bases between. The CDR3 contains 11 residues. The CDR3 here is CAWRTGVEQYF. CDR3 coding DNA: TGTGCCTGGAGGACGGGGGTCGAGCAGTACTTC.

This sequence joins TRBV6-1 and TRBJ2-2; D remains unclear. The CDR3 runs to 15 residues. Germline CDR1 is MNHNS and CDR2 is SASEGT. V was pared by 4 bases and J by 4 bases, with 13 bases between. The CDR3 coding sequence is TGTGCCAGCAGTGGGGCAGGTTTGGGCACCGGGGAGCTGTTTTTT. Amino acids: CASSGAGLGTGELFF.

This clone was observed a handful of times. This rearrangement joins TRBV5-4 to TRBJ2-7, with 8 positions matching TRBD1. The germline gives CDR1 SGHNT, CDR2 YYREEE (reference sequence). The CDR3 totals 13 residues. The V gene end was trimmed by 3 bases and the J gene end by 6 bases; junction bases not matched to a gene: 5. CDR3 in amino acids: CASSSDRVSEQYF. DNA for the CDR3: TGTGCCAGCAGCTCGGACAGGGTGAGCGAGCAGTACTTC.